A selection of T cell receptor beta chains follows, all from one sample in a study of beta chain features in type 1 diabetes. Here immunoSEQ multiplex PCR was the method, and the copy in TCRdb shows in-frame clones only, minus some. Of approximately 380,000 clones listed, about 16% are singletons. The sample comprised naive CD4+ T cells from blood. The receptor source for this set is a woman aged 18-29 years in good health. Each CDR3 is given with its conserved first and last residue. D genes are given only for firm matches. Expanded clones are given a class, and other clones once, few, many or no size at all.

>-|TRBV7-8|-|TRBJ2-5
TGTGCCAGCAGCTATGGGGGGCAAGAGACCCAGTACTTC
CASSYGGQETQYF
>TRBD2|TRBV7-3|-|TRBJ2-3
TGTGCCAGCAGCTTAGCGGGAGCCTTTGGAGATACGCAGTATTTT
CASSLAGAFGDTQYF
>-|TRBV6-6|-|TRBJ1-4
TGTGCCAGCAGTTACTCGAATCAGGGCCGGGAAAAACTGTTTTTT
CASSYSNQGREKLFF
>TRBD2|TRBV9|-|TRBJ2-5
TGTGCCAGCAGCGTAGGGGGGACTAGCGGGAGTCAAGAGACCCAGTACTTC
CASSVGGTSGSQETQYF
>-|TRBV5-6|-|TRBJ2-7
TGTGCCAGCAGCTCGGCGGGACGAGCGTTGGCGGGAAGACAGTACTTC
CASSSAGRALAGRQYF
>-|TRBV7-2|-|TRBJ1-5
TGTGCCAGCAGTTCCGACGCCGGGAGCAAGCATTTT
CASSSDAGSKHF
>-|TRBV30|few|TRBJ1-5
TGTGCCTGGAGTGTACGAGGGTACAGCAATCAGCCCCAGCATTTT
CAWSVRGYSNQPQHF
>-|TRBV27|few|TRBJ2-2
TGTGCCACCCCCTTGCCCCCAAAACACATTGTGAACACCGGGGAGCTGTTTTTT
CATPLPPKHIVNTGELFF
>TRBD1|TRBV13|-|TRBJ1-3
TGTGCCAGCAGCCTACCGGGACAGGGAGCTTCTGGAAACACCATATATTTT
CASSLPGQGASGNTIYF
>TRBD2|TRBV28|-|TRBJ2-7
TGTGCCAGCAGTTTTGGACTAGCGGGAGGTTACGAGCAGTACTTC
CASSFGLAGGYEQYF
>TRBD2|TRBV14|-|TRBJ2-3
TGTGCCAGCAGCCCGGGACTAGCGGGAGTTGCTTTCGGCACAGATACGCAGTATTTT
CASSPGLAGVAFGTDTQYF
>TRBD2|TRBV5-6|-|TRBJ2-1
TGTGCCAGCAGCTTGGGACTAGCGGGAGTTGAGCAGTTCTTC
CASSLGLAGVEQFF
>TRBD2|TRBV7-9|-|TRBJ2-7
TGTGCCAGCAGCCCGCGGGAGACCGTCTACGAGCAGTACTTC
CASSPRETVYEQYF
>TRBD1|TRBV9|-|TRBJ2-1
TGTGCCAGCAGCGCGGACAGGGGCCGCTTCAATGAGCAGTTCTTC
CASSADRGRFNEQFF
>-|TRBV7-7|-|TRBJ2-1
TGTGCTAGCAGCGTAAACCCGGGACTGGCAAGCGAGCAGTTCTTC
CASSVNPGLASEQFF
>-|TRBV5-1|-|TRBJ2-5
TGCGCCAGCAGCTTTGGCGGGGAAGAGACCCAGTACTTC
CASSFGGEETQYF
>TRBD2|TRBV30|-|TRBJ2-1
TGTGCCTGGAGTTCAGGTAGCGGGAGTTTTACTGAGCAGTTCTTC
CAWSSGSGSFTEQFF
>-|TRBV30|-|TRBJ1-1
TGTGCCTTCTCAGGGGTGAAAACTGAAGCTTTCTTT
CAFSGVKTEAFF